The source of this T cell receptor beta chain is a study of blood T cells in healthy people across ages. Study-wide background: Template switching recovered approximately one barcoded beta molecule for every two T cells. Findings and caveats of the study: Higher diversity and more naive CD4+ cells were features of long-lived donors, compared to aged donors.

A second PCR, run for about 7 to 11 cycles, used a sample-barcoded 5' primer plus a J-beta primer mix. The authors tagged each cDNA molecule using a template-switch adaptor with 12 random nucleotides. TCRdb analysed the 5' RACE reads with MiXCR anew, one entry per CDR3 protein. Altogether 910,000 or so distinct CDR3 sequences are present, about 53% being singletons, with the ten largest covering over 20%. Turning to this clonotype: What it recognizes is unknown.

The TCR sequence derives from a woman aged 55-70 years in good health. The sequenced sample consisted of blood.

The CDR3 reads CASSMVGGTQETQYF. The CDR3 coding sequence is TGTGCCAGCAGCATGGTTGGAGGGACGCAAGAGACCCAGTACTTC. The chain carries TRBV7-7 and TRBJ2-5; a possible D gene is TRBD2 (6 bases). Trimming took 5 bases from V and 2 from J, leaving 15 bases between them. This CDR3 is built from 15 residues. The germline V gene has CDR1 SSHAT and CDR2 FNYEAQ (reference sequence). Drawing the rest from reference TRBV7-7 and TRBJ2-5, the complete variable domain is GAGVSQSPRYKVTKRGQDVTLRCDPISSHATLYWYQQALGQGPEFLTYFNYEAQPDKSGLPSDRFSAERPEGSISTLTIQRTEQRDSAMYRCASSMVGGTQETQYFGPGTRLLVL.